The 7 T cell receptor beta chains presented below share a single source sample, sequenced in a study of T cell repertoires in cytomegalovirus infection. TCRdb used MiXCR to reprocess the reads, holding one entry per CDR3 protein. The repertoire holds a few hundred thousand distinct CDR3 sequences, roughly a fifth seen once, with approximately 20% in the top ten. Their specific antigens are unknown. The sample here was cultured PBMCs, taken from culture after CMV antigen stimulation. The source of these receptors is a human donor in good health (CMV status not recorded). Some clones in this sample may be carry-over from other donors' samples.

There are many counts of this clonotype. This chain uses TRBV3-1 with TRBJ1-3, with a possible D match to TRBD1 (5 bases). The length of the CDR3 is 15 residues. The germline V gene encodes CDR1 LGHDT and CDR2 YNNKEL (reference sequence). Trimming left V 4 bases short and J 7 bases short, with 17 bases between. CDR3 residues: CASSPRGALGNTIYF. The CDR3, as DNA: TGTGCCAGCAGCCCTCGAGGGGCTTTAGGCAACACCATATATTTT.

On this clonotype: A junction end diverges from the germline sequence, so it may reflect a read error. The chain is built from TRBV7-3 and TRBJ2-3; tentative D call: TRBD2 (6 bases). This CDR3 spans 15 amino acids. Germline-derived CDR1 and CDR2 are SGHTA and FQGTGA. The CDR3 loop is CASCLSRGSTDTQYF. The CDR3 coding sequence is TGTGCCAGCTGCTTATCTCGGGGGAGCACAGATACGCAGTATTTT.

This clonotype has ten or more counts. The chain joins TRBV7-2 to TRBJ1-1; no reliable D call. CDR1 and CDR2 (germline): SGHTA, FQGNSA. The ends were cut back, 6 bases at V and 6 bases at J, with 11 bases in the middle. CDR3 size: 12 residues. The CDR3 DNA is TGTGCCAGCAGTCATCTGACCGCTGAAGCTTTCTTT. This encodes CASSHLTAEAFF. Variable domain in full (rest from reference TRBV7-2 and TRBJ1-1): GAGVSQSPSNKVTEKGKDVELRCDPISGHTALYWYRQSLGQGLEFLIYFQGNSAPDKSGLPSDRFSAERTGGSVSTLTIQRTQQEDSAVYLCASSHLTAEAFFGQGTRLTVV.

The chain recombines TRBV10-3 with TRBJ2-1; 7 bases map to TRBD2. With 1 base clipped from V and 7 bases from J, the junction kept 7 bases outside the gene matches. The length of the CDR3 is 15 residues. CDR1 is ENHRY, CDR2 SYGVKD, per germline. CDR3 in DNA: TGTGCCATCAGTGAGTTCCGAGGGAGGGCTAATGAGCAGTTCTTC. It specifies CAISEFRGRANEQFF.

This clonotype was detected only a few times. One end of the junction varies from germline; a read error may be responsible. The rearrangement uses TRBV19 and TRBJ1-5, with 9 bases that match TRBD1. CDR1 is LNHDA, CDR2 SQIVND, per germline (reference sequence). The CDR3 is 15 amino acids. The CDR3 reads CASRPNRGPNEPQHF. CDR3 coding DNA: TGTGCCAGTAGACCGAACAGGGGGCCCAATGAGCCCCAGCATTTT.

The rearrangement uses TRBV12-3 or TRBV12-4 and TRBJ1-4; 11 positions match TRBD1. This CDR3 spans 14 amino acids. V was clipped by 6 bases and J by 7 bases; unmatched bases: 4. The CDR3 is CASRGTGGSEKLFF. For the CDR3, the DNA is TGTGCCAGCAGAGGGACAGGGGGATCTGAAAAACTGTTTTTT.

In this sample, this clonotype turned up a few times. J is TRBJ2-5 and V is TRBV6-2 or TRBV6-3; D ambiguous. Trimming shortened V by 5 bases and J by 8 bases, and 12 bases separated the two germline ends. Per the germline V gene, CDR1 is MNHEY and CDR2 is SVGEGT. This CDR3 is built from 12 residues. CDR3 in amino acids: CASSTLFGTQYF. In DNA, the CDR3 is TGTGCCAGCAGTACCCTCTTCGGAACCCAGTACTTC.